The rows below give T cell receptor beta chains drawn from one sample of a study of shared clonotypes between healthy human individuals. Data came from immunoSEQ multiplex PCR; TCRdb stores just in-frame clones and leaves some out. The sample has about 1,900,000 clones; about 95% are singletons. The sequencing input was naive CD8+ T cells sorted from blood. These TCRs come from a man in his late teens or twenties in good health. Each CDR3 is given with its conserved first and last residue. A D gene is named only where the DNA matches it firmly. Size tells how often a clone was seen (once, few, many) or the class of an expanded clone, and some rows leave it out.

D	size	V	J	CDR3	DNA
.	.	TRBV9	TRBJ1-3	CASSGTGGAVGNTIYF	TGTGCCAGCAGCGGGACCGGGGGCGCGGTTGGAAACACCATATATTTT
.	.	TRBV6-1	TRBJ1-2	CASSTGHDYGYTF	TGTGCCAGCAGTACAGGGCACGACTATGGCTACACCTTC
.	.	TRBV4-3	TRBJ2-3	CASSHAGTEEDTDTQYF	TGCGCCAGCAGCCATGCCGGGACCGAAGAAGACACAGATACGCAGTATTTT
TRBD1	.	TRBV27	TRBJ2-5	CATSGQGQETQYF	TGTGCCACCTCGGGACAGGGGCAAGAGACCCAGTACTTC
.	.	TRBV25-1	TRBJ2-4	CAIFVLAKNIQYF	TGTGCCATCTTTGTACTAGCCAAAAACATTCAGTACTTC
TRBD1	.	TRBV20-1	TRBJ2-7	CSAGQSYEQYF	TGCAGTGCGGGACAGAGTTACGAGCAGTACTTC
.	.	TRBV19	TRBJ1-5	CASSPEGFQPQHF	TGTGCCAGTAGTCCTGAGGGGTTTCAGCCCCAGCATTTT
.	.	TRBV9	TRBJ2-1	CASSAGDLGNEQFF	TGTGCCAGCAGTGCAGGGGATCTCGGCAATGAGCAGTTCTTC
.	.	TRBV4-1	TRBJ2-7	CASSQDSGSREQYF	TGCGCCAGCAGCCAAGATTCCGGTTCGCGCGAGCAGTACTTC
.	.	TRBV7-2	TRBJ2-1	CASSLDVGGEQFF	TGTGCCAGCAGCTTAGACGTGGGGGGTGAGCAGTTCTTC
TRBD1	.	TRBV4-1	TRBJ1-4	CASSQGTGAEKLFF	TGCGCCAGCAGCCAAGGGACAGGGGCTGAAAAACTGTTTTTT
.	once	TRBV13	TRBJ2-3	CASSGLMGDPTDTQYF	TGTGCCAGCAGCGGGTTAATGGGGGATCCCACAGATACGCAGTATTTT
.	.	TRBV6-5	TRBJ2-5	CASSYFDHSQETQYF	TGTGCCAGCAGTTACTTTGACCACTCCCAAGAGACCCAGTACTTC
.	.	TRBV19	TRBJ2-7	CASSMGGPYEQYF	TGTGCCAGTAGTATGGGGGGCCCCTACGAGCAGTACTTC
.	.	TRBV29-1	TRBJ1-2	CSVETDNYGYTF	TGCAGCGTTGAGACGGATAACTATGGCTACACCTTC
TRBD2	.	TRBV5-4	TRBJ2-1	CASSVFLAGGINEQFF	TGTGCCAGCAGCGTTTTCCTAGCGGGAGGAATCAATGAGCAGTTCTTC
.	.	TRBV29-1	TRBJ1-3	CSDGGSGNTIYF	TGCAGTGACGGAGGTTCTGGAAACACCATATATTTT
TRBD2	once	TRBV6-1	TRBJ2-1	CASSEAPGLAGGEQFF	TGTGCCAGCAGTGAAGCCCCGGGACTAGCGGGCGGTGAGCAGTTCTTC
TRBD2	once	TRBV10-1	TRBJ2-1	CASSLLLLAGGPDNEQFF	TGCGCCAGCAGCTTACTTCTCCTAGCGGGAGGGCCGGACAATGAGCAGTTCTTC
TRBD1	.	TRBV4-3	TRBJ1-4	CASSQGTGFNEKLFF	TGCGCCAGCAGCCAAGGGACAGGGTTTAATGAAAAACTGTTTTTT
.	.	TRBV9	TRBJ2-1	CASSVGGGNEQFF	TGTGCCAGCAGCGTAGGGGGCGGGAATGAGCAGTTCTTC
TRBD2	.	TRBV5-4	TRBJ2-7	CASSGTSGSSYEQYF	TGTGCCAGCAGCGGGACTAGCGGAAGCTCCTACGAGCAGTACTTC
TRBD2	.	TRBV30	TRBJ2-7	CAWSGGAGAPYEQYF	TGTGCCTGGAGCGGGGGGGCGGGGGCCCCCTACGAGCAGTACTTC
.	few	TRBV4-2	TRBJ1-2	CASSQEKGSGYGYTF	TGTGCCAGCAGCCAAGAAAAAGGTAGCGGCTATGGCTACACCTTC
.	.	TRBV19	TRBJ2-3	CASSIRLALFTDTQYF	TGTGCCAGTAGTATTCGTCTAGCCCTATTCACAGATACGCAGTATTTT
.	.	TRBV7-9	TRBJ1-3	CASSSPRENTIYF	TGTGCCAGCAGCTCCCCCCGCGAAAACACCATATATTTT